This T cell receptor (beta chain) was identified during a study of T cells in localized non-small cell lung cancer. Whole-study findings and limits: The study sequenced only one region of the tumor. As a result, intratumor heterogeneity could not be excluded and remains possible. Uninvolved neighboring lung showed the greatest T cell clonality, exceeding tumor.

Comment on this clone: Its antigen is currently unknown.

The protocol was immunoSEQ multiplex PCR, while the TCRdb copy is restricted to in-frame clones and leaves out a portion. This sample has tens of thousands of clones, with roughly 87% found just once. Between the trimmed V and J ends, which lost 1 base and 5 bases, there was a span of 17 bases. The CDR3 sequence is 17 residues long. The germline CDR1 and CDR2 sequences are LGHNA and YNFKEQ. The chain carries TRBV4-2 and TRBJ1-4; D is unresolved. This clonotype was sampled from a man aged 35-75 years with stage I squamous cell lung carcinoma. The sample consisted of peripheral blood, taken before any cancer treatment. CDR3 coding DNA: TGTGCCAGCAGCCAAGTCTCTACCGCGAGGAGAAATGAAAAACTGTTTTTT. Translation: CASSQVSTARRNEKLFF.